This entry features one T cell receptor beta chain sequence. The antigen is unknown. This CDR3 contains 16 residues. Per germline, CDR1 KGHDR and CDR2 SFDVKD. V shed 3 bases, J shed 1 base, and the junction held 3 bases outside the gene matches. The source of the sample is a study of CD8 T cells in ankylosing spondylitis. TCRdb analysed the 5' RACE reads with MiXCR anew, one entry per CDR3 protein. The sample lists a few hundred thousand distinct CDR3 sequences, about 12% occurring once. Whole-study findings and limits: Typical of ankylosing spondylitis blood, it appeared, was a TCR beta motif of under 10 highly homologous variants.

The sample consisted of blood, either unsorted or a sorted T cell fraction (not recorded which). V is TRBV24-1 and J is TRBJ2-2; 8 bases agree with TRBD1. This receptor was taken from a male donor with ankylosing spondylitis. The CDR3 DNA reads TGTGCCACCAGTGATCCGACAGGGGTGAACACCGGGGAGCTGTTTTTT. Translation gives CATSDPTGVNTGELFF.